Only one count was recorded for the clone carrying this T cell receptor beta chain. This sample is part of a study of blood T cell repertoires in COVID-19. Turning to the study itself: Acute and convalescent COVID-19 specimens originated in the United States, Italy and Spain. T cells, B-cell-depleted T cells, or PBMCs provided the cDNA or gDNA that served as material.

Trimming removed 4 bases from V and 5 bases from J; junction bases left unmatched: 3. CDR1 and CDR2 (germline): SGHRS, YFSETQ. This CDR3 region has 12 residues. In the original workflow: By means of reference gene primer amplification, nucleated cell counts were estimated. This table comes from immunoSEQ multiplex PCR, and its TCRdb copy is limited to in-frame clones, with some not included. Clone size and the V and J calls come from that table; the DNA yielded D and trimming. The table lists 100,000 to 150,000 clones, more than 60% of them singletons. This receptor was taken from a woman in her 70s with acute or convalescent COVID-19. Specimen: peripheral blood. This chain links TRBV5-1 with TRBJ2-7; 7 bases are shared with TRBD2. The CDR3 nucleotides are TGCGCCAGCAGCCAGACTAGCAACGAGCAGTACTTC. It encodes CASSQTSNEQYF. The whole variable domain, remainder taken from reference TRBV5-1 and TRBJ2-7, is KAGVTQTPRYLIKTRGQQVTLSCSPISGHRSVSWYQQTPGQGLQFLFEYFSETQRNKGNFPGRFSGRQFSNSRSEMNVSTLELGDSALYLCASSQTSNEQYFGPGTRLTVT.